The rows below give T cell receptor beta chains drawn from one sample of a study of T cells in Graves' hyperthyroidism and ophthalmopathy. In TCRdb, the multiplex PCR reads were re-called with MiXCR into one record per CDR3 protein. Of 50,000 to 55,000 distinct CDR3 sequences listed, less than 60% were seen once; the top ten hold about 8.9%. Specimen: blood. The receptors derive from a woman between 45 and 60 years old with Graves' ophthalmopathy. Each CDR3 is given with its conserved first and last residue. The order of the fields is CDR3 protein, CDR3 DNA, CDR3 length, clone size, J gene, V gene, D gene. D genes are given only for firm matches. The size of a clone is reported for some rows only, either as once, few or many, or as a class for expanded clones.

cdr3_aa: CSARDTGAGEELFF
cdr3_nt: TGCAGTGCTAGGGATACGGGAGCGGGTGAAGAACTGTTTTTT
cdr3_length: 14
clone_size: NA
j_call: TRBJ1-4
v_call: TRBV20-1
d_call: NA

cdr3_aa: CASSEGGRNNSPLHF
cdr3_nt: TGCGCCAGCAGTGAGGGGGGCAGGAATAATTCACCCCTCCACTTT
cdr3_length: 15
clone_size: medium-sized
j_call: TRBJ1-6
v_call: TRBV10-2
d_call: NA

cdr3_aa: CASSQRQGESSYEQYF
cdr3_nt: TGCGCCAGCAGCCAACGACAGGGGGAGAGCTCCTACGAGCAGTACTTC
cdr3_length: 16
clone_size: many
j_call: TRBJ2-7
v_call: TRBV4-1
d_call: TRBD1

cdr3_aa: CATMGQPNTEAF
cdr3_nt: TGTGCCACCATGGGGCAGCCGAACACTGAAGCTTTC
cdr3_length: 12
clone_size: NA
j_call: TRBJ2-6
v_call: TRBV24-1
d_call: NA

cdr3_aa: CSAEGLIGEPFF
cdr3_nt: TGCAGTGCAGAGGGACTCATCGGGGAGCCGTTTTTT
cdr3_length: 12
clone_size: NA
j_call: TRBJ2-2
v_call: TRBV20-1
d_call: NA

cdr3_aa: CASSPYGDTEAFF
cdr3_nt: TGCGCCAGCAGCCCCTACGGGGACACTGAAGCTTTCTTT
cdr3_length: 13
clone_size: many
j_call: TRBJ1-1
v_call: TRBV5-1
d_call: NA

cdr3_aa: CASSTGLAGGGRNIQYF
cdr3_nt: TGTGCCAGCAGCACGGGACTAGCGGGAGGTGGTAGAAACATTCAGTACTTC
cdr3_length: 17
clone_size: many
j_call: TRBJ2-4
v_call: TRBV7-9
d_call: TRBD2

cdr3_aa: CASSLVQGTDTQYF
cdr3_nt: TGTGCCAGCAGCTTAGTCCAGGGCACAGATACGCAGTATTTT
cdr3_length: 14
clone_size: many
j_call: TRBJ2-3
v_call: TRBV7-9
d_call: NA

cdr3_aa: CASSRGGYGYTF
cdr3_nt: TGTGCCAGCAGCCGGGGAGGCTATGGCTACACCTTC
cdr3_length: 12
clone_size: medium-sized
j_call: TRBJ1-2
v_call: TRBV7-2
d_call: NA

cdr3_aa: CSARGGVTGELYF
cdr3_nt: TGCAGCGCACGGGGGGGAGTGACCGGGGAGCTGTACTTC
cdr3_length: 13
clone_size: NA
j_call: TRBJ2-7
v_call: TRBV29-1
d_call: TRBD2

cdr3_aa: CSAQGGSAYEQYF
cdr3_nt: TGCAGTGCGCAGGGGGGGAGTGCTTACGAGCAGTACTTC
cdr3_length: 13
clone_size: NA
j_call: TRBJ2-7
v_call: TRBV20-1
d_call: NA

cdr3_aa: CAISESGQEGTDTQYF
cdr3_nt: TGTGCCATCAGTGAGTCGGGACAGGAGGGCACAGATACGCAGTATTTT
cdr3_length: 16
clone_size: NA
j_call: TRBJ2-3
v_call: TRBV10-3
d_call: TRBD1

cdr3_aa: CASKLAGVPEAFF
cdr3_nt: TGTGCCAGCAAACTAGCCGGGGTGCCTGAAGCTTTCTTT
cdr3_length: 13
clone_size: NA
j_call: TRBJ1-1
v_call: TRBV12-3/TRBV12-4
d_call: NA

cdr3_aa: CASSSRAVNTEAFF
cdr3_nt: TGTGCCAGTAGTAGCCGGGCCGTGAACACTGAAGCTTTCTTT
cdr3_length: 14
clone_size: many
j_call: TRBJ1-1
v_call: TRBV19
d_call: NA

cdr3_aa: CASSVDSGTMREQFF
cdr3_nt: TGTGCCAGCAGCGTAGATAGCGGGACGATGAGGGAGCAGTTCTTC
cdr3_length: 15
clone_size: NA
j_call: TRBJ2-1
v_call: TRBV9
d_call: TRBD2

cdr3_aa: CASSLDPGVTQYF
cdr3_nt: TGTGCCAGCAGTTTAGATCCGGGTGTGACCCAGTACTTC
cdr3_length: 13
clone_size: many
j_call: TRBJ2-5
v_call: TRBV12-3/TRBV12-4
d_call: NA

cdr3_aa: CASNEPYRGRGGELSF
cdr3_nt: TGTGCCAGCAATGAACCCTACAGGGGGCGAGGCGGGGAGCTGTCTTTT
cdr3_length: 16
clone_size: NA
j_call: TRBJ2-2
v_call: TRBV7-7
d_call: TRBD1

cdr3_aa: CASSLVGPTSGSEQFF
cdr3_nt: TGTGCCAGCAGCTTAGTCGGCCCGACTAGCGGGAGTGAGCAGTTCTTC
cdr3_length: 16
clone_size: NA
j_call: TRBJ2-1
v_call: TRBV11-2
d_call: TRBD2

cdr3_aa: CASSEVVYEQYF
cdr3_nt: TGTGCCAGCAGTGAAGTAGTCTACGAGCAGTACTTC
cdr3_length: 12
clone_size: many
j_call: TRBJ2-7
v_call: TRBV6-1
d_call: NA

cdr3_aa: CASSRDRGYGYTF
cdr3_nt: TGTGCCTCCTCTAGGGACAGGGGCTATGGCTACACCTTC
cdr3_length: 13
clone_size: medium-sized
j_call: TRBJ1-2
v_call: TRBV25-1
d_call: TRBD1

cdr3_aa: CASSFTGGRGNTF
cdr3_nt: TGCGCCAGCAGCTTTACAGGGGGGCGTGGAAACACCTTC
cdr3_length: 13
clone_size: NA
j_call: TRBJ1-2
v_call: TRBV5-1
d_call: TRBD1

cdr3_aa: CSARPRLAGPGETQYF
cdr3_nt: TGCAGTGCTAGGCCCCGACTAGCGGGGCCCGGGGAGACCCAGTACTTC
cdr3_length: 16
clone_size: many
j_call: TRBJ2-5
v_call: TRBV20-1
d_call: TRBD2

cdr3_aa: CASSPPRGVNTEAFF
cdr3_nt: TGTGCCAGCAGCCCCCCCAGAGGGGTGAACACTGAAGCTTTCTTT
cdr3_length: 15
clone_size: many
j_call: TRBJ1-1
v_call: TRBV3-1
d_call: NA

cdr3_aa: CASSLEGGSRTQYF
cdr3_nt: TGTGCCAGCAGCTTAGAGGGGGGTTCCCGGACCCAGTACTTC
cdr3_length: 14
clone_size: many
j_call: TRBJ2-5
v_call: TRBV7-2
d_call: NA

cdr3_aa: CSAFPGQGRGYGYTF
cdr3_nt: TGCAGTGCCTTTCCCGGACAGGGGCGCGGGTATGGCTACACCTTC
cdr3_length: 15
clone_size: NA
j_call: TRBJ1-2
v_call: TRBV20-1
d_call: TRBD1

cdr3_aa: CATTVGPNEKLFF
cdr3_nt: TGTGCCACCACGGTCGGCCCTAATGAAAAACTGTTTTTT
cdr3_length: 13
clone_size: NA
j_call: TRBJ1-4
v_call: TRBV28
d_call: NA

cdr3_aa: CASSGLGEGRVLTF
cdr3_nt: TGTGCCAGCAGCGGATTGGGGGAGGGGAGGGTCCTGACTTTC
cdr3_length: 14
clone_size: NA
j_call: TRBJ2-6
v_call: TRBV5-4
d_call: TRBD2

cdr3_aa: CASSHSNTGELFF
cdr3_nt: TGTGCCAGCAGCCACTCGAACACCGGGGAGCTGTTTTTT
cdr3_length: 13
clone_size: many
j_call: TRBJ2-2
v_call: TRBV7-9
d_call: NA

cdr3_aa: CASSPASRVNNEQSF
cdr3_nt: TGTGCCAGCAGCCCTGCCAGCCGGGTGAACAATGAGCAGTCCTTC
cdr3_length: 15
clone_size: NA
j_call: TRBJ2-1
v_call: TRBV7-6
d_call: NA

cdr3_aa: CASRQGLQQYF
cdr3_nt: TGTGCCAGCCGCCAGGGGTTACAGCAGTACTTC
cdr3_length: 11
clone_size: many
j_call: TRBJ2-7
v_call: TRBV6-2/TRBV6-3
d_call: NA

cdr3_aa: CASSFGASGGAAYNEQFF
cdr3_nt: TGTGCCAGCAGTTTTGGAGCTAGCGGGGGGGCCGCTTACAATGAGCAGTTCTTC
cdr3_length: 18
clone_size: many
j_call: TRBJ2-1
v_call: TRBV12-3/TRBV12-4
d_call: TRBD2

cdr3_aa: CASSERTLLGNEQFF
cdr3_nt: TGCGCCAGCAGCGAGCGGACCCTCCTGGGGAATGAGCAGTTCTTC
cdr3_length: 15
clone_size: many
j_call: TRBJ2-1
v_call: TRBV4-1
d_call: NA

cdr3_aa: CSVPGLPGTAFYEQYF
cdr3_nt: TGCAGCGTTCCAGGACTCCCGGGGACAGCCTTCTACGAGCAGTACTTC
cdr3_length: 16
clone_size: NA
j_call: TRBJ2-7
v_call: TRBV29-1
d_call: TRBD1

cdr3_aa: CATSDHRTGGDSEQYF
cdr3_nt: TGTGCCACCAGTGATCACCGGACAGGGGGCGATTCGGAGCAGTACTTC
cdr3_length: 16
clone_size: many
j_call: TRBJ2-7
v_call: TRBV24-1
d_call: TRBD1

cdr3_aa: CASSSGLAGNSYNEQFF
cdr3_nt: TGTGCCAGCAGCTCGGGACTAGCGGGGAACTCCTACAATGAGCAGTTCTTC
cdr3_length: 17
clone_size: many
j_call: TRBJ2-1
v_call: TRBV7-8
d_call: TRBD2

cdr3_aa: CATSDYGVTEAFF
cdr3_nt: TGTGCCACCAGTGATTATGGGGTTACTGAAGCTTTCTTT
cdr3_length: 13
clone_size: NA
j_call: TRBJ1-1
v_call: TRBV24-1
d_call: NA

cdr3_aa: CSASGQGNQPQHF
cdr3_nt: TGCAGTGCTAGCGGACAGGGTAATCAGCCCCAGCATTTT
cdr3_length: 13
clone_size: NA
j_call: TRBJ1-5
v_call: TRBV20-1
d_call: TRBD1

cdr3_aa: CASSPTSGRNEQFF
cdr3_nt: TGTGCCAGCAGCCCGACTAGCGGGAGAAATGAGCAGTTCTTC
cdr3_length: 14
clone_size: NA
j_call: TRBJ2-1
v_call: TRBV7-2
d_call: TRBD2

cdr3_aa: CASSESLVSYEQYF
cdr3_nt: TGCGCCAGCAGTGAGTCTTTGGTATCCTACGAGCAGTACTTC
cdr3_length: 14
clone_size: NA
j_call: TRBJ2-7
v_call: TRBV10-1
d_call: NA

cdr3_aa: CASSEYEQYF
cdr3_nt: TGTGCCAGCAGTGAGTACGAGCAGTACTTC
cdr3_length: 10
clone_size: many
j_call: TRBJ2-7
v_call: TRBV2
d_call: NA

cdr3_aa: CASSLQEPGQGSYEQYF
cdr3_nt: TGTGCCAGCAGCTTACAGGAACCGGGACAGGGTTCCTACGAGCAGTACTTC
cdr3_length: 17
clone_size: NA
j_call: TRBJ2-7
v_call: TRBV7-8
d_call: TRBD1

cdr3_aa: CSANSWEANEQYF
cdr3_nt: TGCAGTGCAAACAGCTGGGAGGCGAATGAGCAGTATTTT
cdr3_length: 13
clone_size: once
j_call: TRBJ2-3
v_call: TRBV20-1
d_call: NA

cdr3_aa: CASSPREGGGGQPQHF
cdr3_nt: TGTGCCAGCAGTCCACGGGAAGGGGGCGGAGGTCAGCCCCAGCATTTT
cdr3_length: 16
clone_size: many
j_call: TRBJ1-5
v_call: TRBV2
d_call: TRBD1

cdr3_aa: CASSARQVGMGETQYF
cdr3_nt: TGTGCCAGCAGCGCCAGACAGGTCGGGATGGGGGAGACCCAGTACTTC
cdr3_length: 16
clone_size: NA
j_call: TRBJ2-5
v_call: TRBV9
d_call: NA

cdr3_aa: CASSLGGLAGRTDTQYF
cdr3_nt: TGTGCCAGCAGTTTAGGAGGGCTAGCGGGACGCACAGATACGCAGTATTTT
cdr3_length: 17
clone_size: once
j_call: TRBJ2-3
v_call: TRBV12-3/TRBV12-4
d_call: TRBD2

cdr3_aa: CASSEQQVYEQYF
cdr3_nt: TGTGCCAGCAGTGAGCAGCAGGTATACGAGCAGTACTTC
cdr3_length: 13
clone_size: medium-sized
j_call: TRBJ2-7
v_call: TRBV2
d_call: NA

cdr3_aa: CASSRTAQETQYF
cdr3_nt: TGTGCCAGCAGCAGGACTGCTCAAGAGACCCAGTACTTC
cdr3_length: 13
clone_size: many
j_call: TRBJ2-5
v_call: TRBV6-4
d_call: NA

cdr3_aa: CASSLVDRAGYEQYF
cdr3_nt: TGTGCCAGCAGCTTGGTGGACAGGGCAGGGTACGAGCAGTACTTC
cdr3_length: 15
clone_size: NA
j_call: TRBJ2-7
v_call: TRBV7-2
d_call: TRBD1

cdr3_aa: CASSILQGFKEKLFF
cdr3_nt: TGTGCCAGTAGTATTCTACAGGGTTTCAAGGAAAAACTGTTTTTT
cdr3_length: 15
clone_size: many
j_call: TRBJ1-4
v_call: TRBV19
d_call: NA

cdr3_aa: CASSSGLADSNQPQHF
cdr3_nt: TGCGCCAGCAGCTCGGGACTAGCGGATAGCAACCAGCCCCAGCATTTT
cdr3_length: 16
clone_size: NA
j_call: TRBJ1-5
v_call: TRBV5-1
d_call: NA